The clone carrying this T cell receptor (beta chain) rates as medium-sized (0.01 to 0.1%). Generated by immunoSEQ multiplex PCR, the TCRdb table keeps only in-frame clones and is missing some. The sample lists over 120,000 clones; about four fifths were seen once. These data are taken from a study of cytotoxic CD8 clonotypes in ibrutinib-treated CLL. Study-level information: More than 9 relapsed/refractory, 15 treatment-naive; some 18 IGHV unmutated. Per sample, productive templates averaged 255,043 and productive rearrangements averaged approximately 100,000.

About 2 micrograms of genomic DNA (from cryopreserved PBMCs) were used for TCR beta libraries. This receptor was taken from a human donor with chronic lymphocytic leukemia. The sample here was PBMCs, taken after 12 months of ibrutinib treatment.

CDR3 residues: CASSRTKQGGNQPQHF. DNA of the CDR3: TGCGCCAGCAGCCGCACCAAACAGGGCGGCAATCAGCCCCAGCATTTT. V usage is TRBV4-1 and J usage is TRBJ1-5; D is perhaps TRBD1 (6 bases). Germline CDR1 reads MGHRA; CDR2 reads YSYEKL. The CDR3 covers 16 residues. V dropped 4 bases and J dropped 2 bases, with 15 bases sitting between them.